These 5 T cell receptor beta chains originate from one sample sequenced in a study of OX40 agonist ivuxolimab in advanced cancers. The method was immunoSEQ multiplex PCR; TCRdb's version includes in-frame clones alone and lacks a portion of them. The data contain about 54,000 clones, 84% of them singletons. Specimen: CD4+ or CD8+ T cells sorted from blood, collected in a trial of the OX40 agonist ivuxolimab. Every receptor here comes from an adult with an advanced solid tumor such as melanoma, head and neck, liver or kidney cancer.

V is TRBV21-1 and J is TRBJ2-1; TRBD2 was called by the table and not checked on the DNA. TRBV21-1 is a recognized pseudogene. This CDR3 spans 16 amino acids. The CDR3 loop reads CASSALALSSYNEQFF. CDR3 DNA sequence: TGTGCCAGCAGCGCACTAGCGTTGAGCTCCTACAATGAGCAGTTCTTC.

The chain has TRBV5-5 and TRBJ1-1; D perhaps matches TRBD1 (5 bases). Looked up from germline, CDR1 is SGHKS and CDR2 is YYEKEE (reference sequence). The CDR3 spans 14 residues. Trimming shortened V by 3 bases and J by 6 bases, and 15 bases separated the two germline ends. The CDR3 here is CASSSGGASPEAFF. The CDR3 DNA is TGTGCCAGCAGCTCAGGTGGGGCCTCCCCTGAAGCTTTCTTT.

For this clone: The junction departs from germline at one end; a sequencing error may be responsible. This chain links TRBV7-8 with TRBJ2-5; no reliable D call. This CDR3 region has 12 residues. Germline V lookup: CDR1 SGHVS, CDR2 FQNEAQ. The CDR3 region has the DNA TGTGCCAACAGCTTAGTACGCAGCGACCAGTACTTC. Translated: CANSLVRSDQYF.

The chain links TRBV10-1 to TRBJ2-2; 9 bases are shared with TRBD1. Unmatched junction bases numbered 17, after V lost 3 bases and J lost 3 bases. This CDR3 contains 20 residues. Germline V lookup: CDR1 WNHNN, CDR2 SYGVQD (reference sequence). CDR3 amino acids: CASSDRLKTSGQGHTGELFF. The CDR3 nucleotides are TGCGCCAGCAGTGACAGACTGAAGACTTCAGGACAGGGGCACACCGGGGAGCTGTTTTTT.

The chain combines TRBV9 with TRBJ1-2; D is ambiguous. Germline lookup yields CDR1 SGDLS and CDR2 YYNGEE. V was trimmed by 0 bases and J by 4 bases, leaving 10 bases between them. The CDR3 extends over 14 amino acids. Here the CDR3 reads CASSVEAAFYGYTF. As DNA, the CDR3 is TGTGCCAGCAGCGTAGAAGCAGCTTTCTATGGCTACACCTTC.